The 7 T cell receptor beta chains below all came from one sample that was sequenced in a study of cytomegalovirus exposure and HLA in healthy donors. PCR was performed using 60 Vbeta and 13 Jbeta primers. Profiled with immunoSEQ multiplex PCR; TCRdb holds only in-frame clones, not every one. The data hold approximately 100,000 clones, with more than 75% observed a single time. Sample: PBMCs. All receptors come from a human donor in good health.

The rearrangement uses TRBV2 and TRBJ1-1, with 10 bases lining up with TRBD1. The germline V gene encodes CDR1 SNHLY and CDR2 FYNNEI. The CDR3 totals 18 residues. J was trimmed by 3 bases and V by 1 base; bases with no gene match: 11. CDR3 sequence reads: CASSEGQGAQIMDTEAFF. Here the CDR3 DNA reads TGTGCCAGCAGTGAAGGACAGGGGGCGCAAATAATGGACACTGAAGCTTTCTTT.

Concerning this clone: At one end the junction does not follow the germline gene, possibly because of a read error. The V and J genes are TRBV7-9 and TRBJ2-7; no firm D call. The CDR3 extends over 12 amino acids. Germline V gives CDR1 SEHNR, CDR2 FQNEAQ (reference sequence). CDR3 in DNA: TGTTCCAGCAGCTCTACCTTCAACGAGCAGTACTTC. This codes for CSSSSTFNEQYF.

The chain carries TRBV19 and TRBJ1-1; unclear D gene. Germline CDR1 and CDR2: LNHDA and SQIVND (reference sequence). The CDR3 is made up of 11 amino acids. The CDR3 DNA follows: TGTGCGACTTTTTTGGGCACTGAAGCTTTCTTT. Protein sequence: CATFLGTEAFF.

This chain links TRBV7-7 with TRBJ2-1; a possible D gene is TRBD1 (5 bases). The CDR3 has 13 residues. Between the trimmed V and J ends, which lost 6 bases and 12 bases, there was a span of 18 bases. Germline V gene sequence: CDR1 SSHAT, CDR2 FNYEAQ (reference sequence). CDR3 residues: CASSLATAQVQFF. The CDR3 nucleotides are TGTGCCAGCAGTCTGGCCACCGCACAGGTGCAGTTCTTC.

In DNA, the CDR3 is TGTGCCAGCTCACCACCGGCCGGGACTGGGGCCAACGTCCTGACTTTC. Encoded protein: CASSPPAGTGANVLTF. This chain joins TRBV18 and TRBJ2-6, with a weak D call TRBD2 (5 bases). The germline V gene has CDR1 KGHSH and CDR2 LQKENI. CDR3 length: 16 amino acids. V lost 0 bases, J lost 2 bases, and 8 bases lay in between.

This clone came up a few times. V and J are TRBV6-5 and TRBJ1-2; 7 positions match TRBD1. This CDR3 contains 14 residues. V lost 6 bases and J lost 5; bases outside the gene matches: 9. Germline CDR1 reads MNHEY; CDR2 reads SVGAGI. CDR3: CASSYLGTAYGYTF. CDR3 coding DNA: TGTGCCAGCAGCTACCTAGGGACAGCATATGGCTACACCTTC.

The DNA for the CDR3 is TGTGCCAGCAGTTACGTACCGAGCTATGGCTACACCTTC. Its translation: CASSYVPSYGYTF. This chain joins TRBV6-5 and TRBJ1-2, with D uncertain. The length of the CDR3 is 13 residues. Between the trimmed V and J ends, which lost 2 bases and 4 bases, there was a span of 8 bases. The germline V gene encodes CDR1 MNHEY and CDR2 SVGAGI.